Here is one T cell receptor (beta chain) with its context. The CDR3 covers 16 residues. V lost 7 bases and J lost 2; bases outside the gene matches: 8. The germline V gene has CDR1 MGHRA and CDR2 YSYEKL. Authors' methods: Counts of nucleated cells, estimated from reference gene primer amplification, were obtained. Only in-frame clones appear in the TCRdb table, and some are missing; sequencing was by immunoSEQ multiplex PCR. V, J and clone size reflect that table, while D and trimming were determined from the DNA. Of about 310,000 clones in the sample, 85% to 90% were seen once. This sample stems from a study of blood T cell repertoires in COVID-19. At the level of the study: Samples of COVID-19 (acute and convalescent) were obtained from the United States, Italy and Spain. From T cells, B-cell-depleted T cells, or PBMCs came the material, which was cDNA or gDNA.

The clonotype was recovered from a woman aged 40 to 50 with COVID-19, enrolled during active disease. This chain connects TRBV4-1 to TRBJ2-3, with TRBD1 identical over 11 bases. The sample consisted of peripheral blood. The CDR3 coding sequence is TGCGCCAGCAACCCGGGACAGGGGGGATCCACAGATACGCAGTATTTT. Translated, it gives CASNPGQGGSTDTQYF.